The entry below describes one T cell receptor (beta chain). Its antigen is unknown. Germline is not matched at one junction end, which may reflect a read error. The data stem from a study of cytomegalovirus exposure and HLA in healthy donors. Study background: Among approximately 400 genotyped donors, about 83% fell in the Caucasian-associated ancestry cluster.

The germline V gene encodes CDR1 SEHNR and CDR2 FQNEAQ (reference sequence). This CDR3 is 15 amino acids long. Findings of the study overall: Sequencing depth roughly uniform across donors was assumed in presence/absence analyses.

Both 60 Vbeta primers and 13 Jbeta primers went into the PCR. Generated by immunoSEQ multiplex PCR, the TCRdb table keeps only in-frame clones and is missing some. The sample has about 130,000 clones; approximately 82% are singletons. Likely unrecorded immune exposures existed in these nominally healthy donors. The specimen was PBMCs. This clonotype originated in a boy under 10 years old in good health and CMV-seronegative. This chain connects TRBV7-9 to TRBJ2-6; D is unresolved. DNA for the CDR3: TGTGTCAGCAGCTTAACGAGCTCTGGGGCCAACGTCCTGACTTTC. Amino acid sequence: CVSSLTSSGANVLTF.